A selection of T cell receptor beta chains follows, all from one sample in a study of post-analysis software for immune sequencing data. TCRdb re-analysed the PCR reads in MiXCR, keeping a single row per CDR3 protein. The sample holds around 440,000 distinct CDR3 sequences, around 40% seen once. The specimen was blood. The receptors were sampled from a girl under 18 with multiple sclerosis. Both conserved end residues are part of each CDR3. The D gene is left open where the match is weak. The size entry is marked missing in some rows and otherwise reads once, few, many or a size class.

NA | TRBJ2-1 | TRBV2 | NA | TGTGCCAGCAGTGACCAGGCATATCACTACAATGAGCAGTTCTTC | CASSDQAYHYNEQFF
NA | TRBJ1-2 | TRBV15 | once | TGTGCCACCAGCAGAGATGCCGGGACAATGAACTATGGCTACACCTTC | CATSRDAGTMNYGYTF
NA | TRBJ2-6 | TRBV7-6 | once | TGTGCCAGCAGCTCAGAGGTCGGGGGGGCCAACGTCCTGACTTTC | CASSSEVGGANVLTF
NA | TRBJ2-5 | TRBV6-6 | NA | TGTGCCAGCAGTTACTCGATCGGGAGTTTGGAGACCCAGTACTTC | CASSYSIGSLETQYF
NA | TRBJ2-7 | TRBV27 | NA | TGTGCCAGCAGCCTAACTGTCGCCTACGAGCAGTACTTC | CASSLTVAYEQYF
NA | TRBJ1-5 | TRBV12-3/TRBV12-4 | few | TGTGCCAGCAGTCCCAGGACAGCCTATAGCAATCAGCCCCAGCATTTT | CASSPRTAYSNQPQHF
TRBD1 | TRBJ2-7 | TRBV2 | NA | TGTGCCAGCAATGCGGGACAGGGCTCCTACGAGCAGTACTTC | CASNAGQGSYEQYF
TRBD2 | TRBJ2-1 | TRBV29-1 | NA | TGCAGCGTTGAACAGCGGGGGAGCTCCTACAATGAGCAGTTCTTC | CSVEQRGSSYNEQFF
NA | TRBJ2-3 | TRBV18 | NA | TGTGCCAGCTCACCCGGTCCATCATACACAGATACGCAGTATTTT | CASSPGPSYTDTQYF
TRBD1 | TRBJ1-5 | TRBV3-1 | few | TGTGCCAGCAGCCTACAGGGGGCTAGTCAGCCCCAGCATTTT | CASSLQGASQPQHF
TRBD2 | TRBJ2-1 | TRBV20-1 | few | TGCAGTGCTGGCTACTTGGGGAGCGGGGATTACAATGAGCAGTTCTTC | CSAGYLGSGDYNEQFF
TRBD1 | TRBJ2-1 | TRBV5-1 | few | TGCGCCAGCAGCATGTGGACAGGGTATAGCAATGAGCAGTTCTTC | CASSMWTGYSNEQFF
TRBD2 | TRBJ2-3 | TRBV9 | NA | TGTGCCAGCAGCCCGGGAGGGATCACAGATACGCAGTATTTT | CASSPGGITDTQYF
NA | TRBJ1-5 | TRBV20-1 | NA | TGCAGTGCTAGAGCGGCCCCAGGGGCGTTCGATCAGCCCCAGCATTTT | CSARAAPGAFDQPQHF
NA | TRBJ1-2 | TRBV27 | NA | TGTGCCAGCAGTTTCCGGGGCGATTACTATGGCTACACCTTC | CASSFRGDYYGYTF
NA | TRBJ2-3 | TRBV29-1 | NA | TGCAGCGTTCTCGCAGATACGCAGTATTTT | CSVLADTQYF
TRBD1 | TRBJ1-6 | TRBV7-9 | few | TGTGCCAGCAGCTCCTCAACAGGGGCGGATAATTCACCCCTCCACTTT | CASSSSTGADNSPLHF
TRBD2 | TRBJ2-1 | TRBV6-5 | NA | TGTGCCAGCAGTTACCGGGGTGCAGCGGGAGTGGGGGGTGAGCAGTTCTTC | CASSYRGAAGVGGEQFF
NA | TRBJ2-3 | TRBV20-1 | NA | TGCGGTGCTAGTAAGGCTAGCACAGATACGCAGTATTTT | CGASKASTDTQYF
TRBD2 | TRBJ2-1 | TRBV24-1 | NA | TGTGCCACCAGTGACCGTAGCGCTAGCGGGAGCCTTTACAATGAGCAGTTCTTC | CATSDRSASGSLYNEQFF
NA | TRBJ1-2 | TRBV29-1 | few | TGCAGCGTTGAACGGGGAAGCGGCTACACCTTC | CSVERGSGYTF
TRBD1 | TRBJ2-7 | TRBV5-1 | NA | TGCGCCAGCAGTTTTACGGGACAGGGGGCAGACGAGCAGTACTTC | CASSFTGQGADEQYF
TRBD2 | TRBJ2-7 | TRBV4-3 | NA | TGCGCCAGCAGCCAAGGGGGGACTAGCCTGTTCTACGAGCAGTACTTC | CASSQGGTSLFYEQYF
NA | TRBJ2-7 | TRBV7-2 | NA | TGTGCCAGCAGCGAGGGGGGCCACCAAAGCTCCTACGAGCAGTACTTC | CASSEGGHQSSYEQYF
NA | TRBJ2-2 | TRBV9 | NA | TGTGCCAGCAGCGTAGGGCCCGGGACGACCGGGGAGCTGTTTTTT | CASSVGPGTTGELFF
NA | TRBJ1-2 | TRBV10-3 | NA | TGTGCCATCAGTGAGTCGTCGGGGCGCGGCTATGGCTACACCTTC | CAISESSGRGYGYTF
TRBD1 | TRBJ2-1 | TRBV29-1 | NA | TGCAGCGTTGACAGGGGGCGGAATGAGCAGTTCTTC | CSVDRGRNEQFF
TRBD1 | TRBJ2-1 | TRBV5-1 | NA | TGCGCCAGCAGCTTGGATCCCGGGACAGGGTGCGATGAGCAGTTCTTC | CASSLDPGTGCDEQFF
TRBD2 | TRBJ2-3 | TRBV24-1 | NA | TGTGCCACCAGTGAGGACGCTAGCGGCCCCGGCAGAAATACGCAGTATTTT | CATSEDASGPGRNTQYF
NA | TRBJ1-2 | TRBV5-1 | NA | TGCGCCAGCAGCCCGCCTGCGGGGGGAGGCTACACCTTC | CASSPPAGGGYTF
NA | TRBJ2-7 | TRBV25-1 | NA | TGTGCCAGCAGTGACGCGAAGAGGACATCCCTTTACGAGCAGTACTTC | CASSDAKRTSLYEQYF
NA | TRBJ2-7 | TRBV28 | NA | TGTGCCAGCAGTTTACGCGACAGACGCTCCTACGAGCAGTACTTC | CASSLRDRRSYEQYF
NA | TRBJ1-4 | TRBV4-1 | few | TGCGCCAGCAGCCAAGTACGGGGGATTAGGCCTAATGAAAAACTGTTTTTT | CASSQVRGIRPNEKLFF
NA | TRBJ1-2 | TRBV28 | NA | TGTGCCAGCAGTAGACGGTACAACTATGGCTACACCTTC | CASSRRYNYGYTF
NA | TRBJ1-2 | TRBV27 | NA | TGTGCCAGCAGGAGACAGGTCGGAGGCTATGGCTACACCTTC | CASRRQVGGYGYTF
TRBD1 | TRBJ1-2 | TRBV7-2 | NA | TGTGCCAGCCGCATGGTGGGACAGGGTCATGGCTACACCTTC | CASRMVGQGHGYTF
TRBD2 | TRBJ2-5 | TRBV28 | NA | TGTGCCAGCAGTCAAACTAGCGGGAGTTGGGATGAGCAGTACTTC | CASSQTSGSWDEQYF
NA | TRBJ2-7 | TRBV5-1 | few | TGCGCCAGCAGCGTGACGACAGGATCTACCTACGAGCAGTACTTC | CASSVTTGSTYEQYF
NA | TRBJ2-1 | TRBV5-1 | few | TGCGCCAGCAGCTTGCGGGGAGGTCAATGGGAGCAGTTCTTC | CASSLRGGQWEQFF
NA | TRBJ2-7 | TRBV7-8 | NA | TGTGCCAGCAGCTTAGCAACCGAGCAGTACTTC | CASSLATEQYF
TRBD2 | TRBJ2-7 | TRBV29-1 | few | TGCAGCGTTGATCGACCCCTACCCCCGGGACTAGCGGGAACCTACGCCTACGAGCAGTACTTC | CSVDRPLPPGLAGTYAYEQYF
NA | TRBJ1-2 | TRBV5-1 | few | TGCGCCAGCAGCTTTGACAGTTATGGCTACACCTTC | CASSFDSYGYTF
NA | TRBJ2-4 | TRBV5-1 | few | TGCGCCAGCAGCTTGGAAGGGATAGCCAAAAACATTCAGTACTTC | CASSLEGIAKNIQYF
NA | TRBJ2-5 | TRBV7-6 | NA | TGTGCCAGCAGCTTTGCGGACGGCGGGTGGGGGCAAGAGACCCAGTACTTC | CASSFADGGWGQETQYF
NA | TRBJ1-4 | TRBV3-1 | NA | TGTGCCAGCAGCCAGGGGGCCGGTGAAAAACTGTTTTTT | CASSQGAGEKLFF
NA | TRBJ2-5 | TRBV6-6 | NA | TGTGCCAGCAGTCCGATTCGGGATTCTGAGACCCAGTACTTC | CASSPIRDSETQYF
TRBD2 | TRBJ2-3 | TRBV5-1 | few | TGCGCCAGCAACGAGCGGGAGGGCACAGATACGCAGTATTTT | CASNEREGTDTQYF
NA | TRBJ1-2 | TRBV3-1 | NA | TGTGCCAGCAGCCAGGGGGTAGACTATGGCTACACCTTC | CASSQGVDYGYTF
NA | TRBJ1-2 | TRBV7-9 | NA | TGTGCCAGCAGCTTAGAGGCAGGGGCCTTAGTTGGCTACACCTTC | CASSLEAGALVGYTF